The 2 T cell receptor beta chains below all came from one sample that was sequenced in a study of T-cell reconstitution after alpha-beta-depleted transplantation in children. Researchers prepared the TCRbeta library using unique molecular identifiers, the study reports. TCRdb used MiXCR to reprocess the PCR reads, holding one entry per CDR3 protein. The sample holds about 460,000 distinct CDR3 sequences, roughly an eighth seen once. This specimen consisted of PBMCs from the stem cell graft donor, obtained from the stem cell graft. The receptor source for this set is a human donor who donated a stem cell graft to a child with combined immunodeficiency.

This clonotype was recorded at least ten times. The chain uses TRBV15 and TRBJ2-7; D possibly corresponds to TRBD1 (6 bases). Germline CDR1 and CDR2: LNHNV and YYDKDF (reference sequence). This CDR3 spans 12 amino acids. Between the trimmed V and J ends, which lost 8 bases and 6 bases, there was a span of 14 bases. In DNA, the CDR3 is TGTGCCACCTCCCTAGGGGGATCCGAGCAGTACTTC. Translation gives CATSLGGSEQYF.

This clonotype was counted ten times or more. The chain couples TRBV20-1 to TRBJ2-4, with D tentatively TRBD2 (5 bases). V dropped 5 bases and J dropped 8 bases, with 16 bases sitting between them. The CDR3 is 13 amino acids. Germline loops: CDR1 DFQATT, CDR2 SNEGSKA (reference sequence). As DNA, the CDR3 is TGCAGTGCTCCCGGAGAGCAGGAGGACATTCAGTACTTC. This codes for CSAPGEQEDIQYF.